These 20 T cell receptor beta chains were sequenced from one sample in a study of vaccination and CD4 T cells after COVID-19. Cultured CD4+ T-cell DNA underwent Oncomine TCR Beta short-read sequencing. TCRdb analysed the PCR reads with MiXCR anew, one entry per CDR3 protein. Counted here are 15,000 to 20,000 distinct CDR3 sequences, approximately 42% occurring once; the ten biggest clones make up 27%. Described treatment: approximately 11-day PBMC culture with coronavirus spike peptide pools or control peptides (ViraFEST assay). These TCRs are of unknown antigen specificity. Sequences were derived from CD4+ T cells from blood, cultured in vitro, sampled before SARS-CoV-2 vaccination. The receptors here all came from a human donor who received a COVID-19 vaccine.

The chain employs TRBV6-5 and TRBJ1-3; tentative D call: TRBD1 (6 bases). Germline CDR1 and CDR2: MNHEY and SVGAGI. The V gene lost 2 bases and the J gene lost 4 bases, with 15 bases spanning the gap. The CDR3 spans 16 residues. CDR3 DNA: TGTGCCAGCAGTTACCAAACAGGGCTAGCGGGAAACACCATATATTTT. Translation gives CASSYQTGLAGNTIYF.

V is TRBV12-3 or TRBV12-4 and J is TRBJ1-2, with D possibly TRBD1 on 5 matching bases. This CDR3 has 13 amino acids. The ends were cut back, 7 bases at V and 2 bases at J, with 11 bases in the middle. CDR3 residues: CASTRHRNYGYTF. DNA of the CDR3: TGTGCCAGCACTCGTCACAGGAACTATGGCTACACCTTC.

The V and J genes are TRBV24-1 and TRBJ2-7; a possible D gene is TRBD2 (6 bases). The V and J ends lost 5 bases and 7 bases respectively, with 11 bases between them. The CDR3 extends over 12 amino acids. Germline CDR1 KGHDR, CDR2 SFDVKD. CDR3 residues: CATSGGVGEQYF. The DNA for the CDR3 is TGTGCCACCAGTGGCGGGGTGGGGGAGCAGTACTTC.

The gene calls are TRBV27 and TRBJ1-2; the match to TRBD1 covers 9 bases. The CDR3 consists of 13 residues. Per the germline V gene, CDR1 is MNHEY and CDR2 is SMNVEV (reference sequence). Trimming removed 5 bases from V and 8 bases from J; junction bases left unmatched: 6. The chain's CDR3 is CASSDNRGLGYTF. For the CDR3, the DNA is TGTGCCAGCAGTGACAACAGGGGGCTCGGCTACACCTTC.

CDR3 sequence (DNA): TGTGCCATCAGTGTTCTTTTAAGACCCCAGCGGGGGGGACAAGAGACCCAGTACTTC. Its translation: CAISVLLRPQRGGQETQYF. The chain uses TRBV10-3 and TRBJ2-5; TRBD2 aligns across 10 bases. Germline CDR1 is ENHRY and CDR2 is SYGVKD. With V trimmed by 4 bases and J by 2 bases, 16 bases remained unmatched. The CDR3 is made up of 19 amino acids.

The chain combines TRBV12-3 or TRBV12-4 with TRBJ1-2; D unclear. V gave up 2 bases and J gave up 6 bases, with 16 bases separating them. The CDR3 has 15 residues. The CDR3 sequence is CASSLWRVSGDGYTF. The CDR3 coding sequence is TGTGCCAGCAGTTTATGGAGGGTGTCGGGAGATGGCTACACCTTC.

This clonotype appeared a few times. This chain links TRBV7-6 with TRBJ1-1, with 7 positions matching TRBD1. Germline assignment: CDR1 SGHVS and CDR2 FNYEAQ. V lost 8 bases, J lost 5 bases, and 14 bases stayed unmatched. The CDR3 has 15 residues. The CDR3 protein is CASPTSAQGETEAFF. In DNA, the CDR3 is TGTGCCAGCCCGACTTCTGCGCAGGGGGAAACTGAAGCTTTCTTT. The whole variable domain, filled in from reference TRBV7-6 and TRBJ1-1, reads GAGVSQSPRYKVTKRGQDVALRCDPISGHVSLYWYRQALGQGPEFLTYFNYEAQQDKSGLPNDRFSAERPEGSISTLTIQRTEQRDSAMYRCASPTSAQGETEAFFGQGTRLTVV.

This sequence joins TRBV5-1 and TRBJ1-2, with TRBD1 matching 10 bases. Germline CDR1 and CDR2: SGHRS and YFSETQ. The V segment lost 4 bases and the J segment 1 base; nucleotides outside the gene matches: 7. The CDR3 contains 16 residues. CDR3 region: CASSLSGTGVNYGYTF. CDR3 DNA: TGCGCCAGCAGCCTATCTGGGACAGGGGTTAACTATGGCTACACCTTC.

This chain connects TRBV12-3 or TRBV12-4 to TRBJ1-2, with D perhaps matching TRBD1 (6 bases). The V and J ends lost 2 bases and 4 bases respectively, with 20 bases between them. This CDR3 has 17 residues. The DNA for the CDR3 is TGTGCCAGCAGTTTAATTGGGGGGGGGGCTGTCGGCTATGGCTACACCTTC. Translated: CASSLIGGGAVGYGYTF.

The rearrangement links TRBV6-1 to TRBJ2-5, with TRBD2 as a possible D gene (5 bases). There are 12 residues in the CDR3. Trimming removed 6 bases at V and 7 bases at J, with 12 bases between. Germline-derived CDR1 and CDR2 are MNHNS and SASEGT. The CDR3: CASRAGRVTQYF. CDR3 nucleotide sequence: TGTGCCAGCAGGGCGGGTCGGGTGACCCAGTACTTC.

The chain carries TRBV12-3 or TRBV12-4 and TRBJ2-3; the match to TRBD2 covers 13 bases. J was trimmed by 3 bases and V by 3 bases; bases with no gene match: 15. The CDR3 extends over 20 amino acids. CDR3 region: CASSFRGLPGLAGLTDTQYF. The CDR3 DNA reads TGTGCCAGCAGTTTTCGGGGTTTACCGGGACTAGCGGGGTTGACAGATACGCAGTATTTT.

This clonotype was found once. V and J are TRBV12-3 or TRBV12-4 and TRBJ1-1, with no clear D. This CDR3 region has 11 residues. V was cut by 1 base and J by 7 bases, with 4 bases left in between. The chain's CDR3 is CASSLGGEAFF. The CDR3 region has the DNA TGTGCCAGCAGTTTAGGCGGTGAAGCTTTCTTT.

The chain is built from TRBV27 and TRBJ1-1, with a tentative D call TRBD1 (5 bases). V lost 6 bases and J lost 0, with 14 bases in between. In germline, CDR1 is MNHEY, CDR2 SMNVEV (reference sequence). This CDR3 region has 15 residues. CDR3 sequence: CASRPHGALNTEAFF. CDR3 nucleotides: TGTGCCAGCAGACCCCACGGGGCCCTGAACACTGAAGCTTTCTTT.

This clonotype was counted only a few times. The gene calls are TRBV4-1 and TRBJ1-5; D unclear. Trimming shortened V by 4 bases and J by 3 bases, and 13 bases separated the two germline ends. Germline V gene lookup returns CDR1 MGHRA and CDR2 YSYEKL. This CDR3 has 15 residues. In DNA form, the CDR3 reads TGCGCCAGCAGCCTGCAACATAGCTCCAATCAGCCCCAGCATTTT. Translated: CASSLQHSSNQPQHF.

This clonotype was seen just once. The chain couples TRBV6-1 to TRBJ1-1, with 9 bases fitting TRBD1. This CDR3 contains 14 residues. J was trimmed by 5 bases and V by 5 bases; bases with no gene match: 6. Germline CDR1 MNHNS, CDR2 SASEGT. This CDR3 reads CASSPGQGRTEAFF. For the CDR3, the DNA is TGTGCCAGCAGTCCGGGACAGGGTAGGACTGAAGCTTTCTTT.

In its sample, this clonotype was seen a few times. The CDR3 here is CASSLGRITNGYTF. In DNA, the CDR3 is TGTGCCAGCAGCTTGGGACGGATAACGAATGGCTACACCTTC. The gene calls are TRBV5-4 and TRBJ1-2; D remains ambiguous. Germline V lookup: CDR1 SGHNT, CDR2 YYREEE (reference sequence). The CDR3 contains 14 residues. Deletions cut 0 bases from V and 6 bases from J, with 12 bases between.

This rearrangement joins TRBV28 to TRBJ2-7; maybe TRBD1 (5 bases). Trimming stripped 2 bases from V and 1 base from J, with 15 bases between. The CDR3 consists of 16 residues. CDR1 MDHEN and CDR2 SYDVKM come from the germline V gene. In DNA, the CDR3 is TGTGCCAGCAGTTTAGCTTTGCGGACACCTTCCTACGAGCAGTACTTC. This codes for CASSLALRTPSYEQYF.

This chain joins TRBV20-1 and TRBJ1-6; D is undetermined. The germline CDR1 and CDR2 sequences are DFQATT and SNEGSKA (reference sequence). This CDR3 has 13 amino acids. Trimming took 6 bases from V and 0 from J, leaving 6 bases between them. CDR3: CSAHSSYNSPLHF. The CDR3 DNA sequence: TGCAGTGCGCATAGCTCCTATAATTCACCCCTCCACTTT.

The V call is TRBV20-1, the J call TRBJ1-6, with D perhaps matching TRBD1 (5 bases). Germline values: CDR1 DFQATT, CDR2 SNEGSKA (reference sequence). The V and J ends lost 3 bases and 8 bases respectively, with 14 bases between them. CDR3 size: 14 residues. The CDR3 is CSASGPGKDSPLHF. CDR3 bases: TGCAGTGCTAGTGGTCCAGGGAAGGATTCACCCCTCCACTTT.

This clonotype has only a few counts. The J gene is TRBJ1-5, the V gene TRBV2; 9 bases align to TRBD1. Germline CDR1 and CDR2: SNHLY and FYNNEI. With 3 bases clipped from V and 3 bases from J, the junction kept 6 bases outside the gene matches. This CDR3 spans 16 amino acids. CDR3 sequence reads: CASSEFRTGVNQPQHF. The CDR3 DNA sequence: TGTGCCAGCAGTGAGTTCCGGACAGGGGTCAATCAGCCCCAGCATTTT.